The source of this TCR beta chain is a study of spatial heterogeneity in lung cancer. After removal of 5 bases from V and 9 bases from J, the junction contained 13 bases not matched to a gene. This CDR3 has 14 amino acids. Germline V gives CDR1 MDHEN, CDR2 SYDVKM. This clonotype was seen only a few times. Time point defined: sample taken at primary tumor resection. Every individual TCR cDNA molecule carried its own unique molecular identifier, which allowed correction of PCR and sequencing errors. TCRdb passed the 5' RACE reads through MiXCR, listing each CDR3 protein once. The sample has under 80,000 distinct CDR3 sequences, roughly 5.9% seen once.

The source was PBMCs, collected at surgery. This receptor was taken from a female donor with early-stage non-small cell lung cancer. This rearrangement joins TRBV28 to TRBJ2-7; 7 bases line up with TRBD2. CDR3 amino acids: CASSLKRSGEGQYF. The DNA of the CDR3 is TGTGCCAGCAGTCTGAAAAGATCGGGGGAGGGGCAGTACTTC.